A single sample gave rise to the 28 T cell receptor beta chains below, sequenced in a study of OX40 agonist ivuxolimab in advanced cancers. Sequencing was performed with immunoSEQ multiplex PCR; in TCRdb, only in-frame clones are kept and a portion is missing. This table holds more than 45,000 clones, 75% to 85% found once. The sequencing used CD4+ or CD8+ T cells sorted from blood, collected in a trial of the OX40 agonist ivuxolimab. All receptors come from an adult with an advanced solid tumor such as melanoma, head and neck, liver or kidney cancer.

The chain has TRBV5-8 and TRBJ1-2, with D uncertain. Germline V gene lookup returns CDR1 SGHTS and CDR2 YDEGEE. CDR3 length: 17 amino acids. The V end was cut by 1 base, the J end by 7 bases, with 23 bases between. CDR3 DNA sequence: TGTGCCAGCAGCTTGTGGGTGTTTGGGCATGACGGGTCTGGCTACACCTTC. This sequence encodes CASSLWVFGHDGSGYTF.

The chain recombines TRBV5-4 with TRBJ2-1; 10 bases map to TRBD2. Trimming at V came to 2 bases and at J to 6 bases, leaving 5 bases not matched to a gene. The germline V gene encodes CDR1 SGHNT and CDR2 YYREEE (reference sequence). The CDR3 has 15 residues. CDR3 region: CASSFPAGGPNEQFF. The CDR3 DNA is TGTGCCAGCAGCTTTCCAGCGGGGGGGCCCAATGAGCAGTTCTTC. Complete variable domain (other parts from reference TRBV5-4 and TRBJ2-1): ETGVTQSPTHLIKTRGQQVTLRCSSQSGHNTVSWYQQALGQGPQFIFQYYREEENGRGNFPPRFSGLQFPNYSSELNVNALELDDSALYLCASSFPAGGPNEQFFGPGTRLTVL.

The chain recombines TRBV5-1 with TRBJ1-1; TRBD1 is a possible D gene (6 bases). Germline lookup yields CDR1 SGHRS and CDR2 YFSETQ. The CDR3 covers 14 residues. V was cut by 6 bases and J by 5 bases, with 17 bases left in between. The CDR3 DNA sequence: TGCGCCAGCACCACATACGGGGGGCGAACTGAAGCTTTCTTT. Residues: CASTTYGGRTEAFF.

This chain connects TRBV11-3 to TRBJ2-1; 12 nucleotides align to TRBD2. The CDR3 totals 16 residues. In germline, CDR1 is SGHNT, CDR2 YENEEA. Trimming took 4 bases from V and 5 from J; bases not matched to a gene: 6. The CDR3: CASSSRGLAGHNEQFF. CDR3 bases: TGTGCCAGCAGCTCGAGAGGACTAGCGGGGCACAATGAGCAGTTCTTC.

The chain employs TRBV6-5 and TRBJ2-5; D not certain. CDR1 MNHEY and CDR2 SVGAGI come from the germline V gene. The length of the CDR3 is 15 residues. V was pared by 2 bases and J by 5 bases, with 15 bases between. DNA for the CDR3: TGTGCCAGCAGTTACCTCCGGGTACCTGGGGAGACCCAGTACTTC. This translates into CASSYLRVPGETQYF.

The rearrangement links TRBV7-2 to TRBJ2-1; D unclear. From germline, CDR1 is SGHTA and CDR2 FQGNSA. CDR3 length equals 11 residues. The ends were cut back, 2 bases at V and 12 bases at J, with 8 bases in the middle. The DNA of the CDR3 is TGTGCCAGCAGCTTACAGAGGAGGCAGTTCTTC. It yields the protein CASSLQRRQFF.

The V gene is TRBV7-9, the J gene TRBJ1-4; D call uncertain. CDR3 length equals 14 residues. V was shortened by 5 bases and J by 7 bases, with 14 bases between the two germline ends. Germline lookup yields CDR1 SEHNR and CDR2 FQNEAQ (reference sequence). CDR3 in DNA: TGTGCCAGCAGCCGACCGGAGGCAGGTGAAAAACTGTTTTTT. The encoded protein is CASSRPEAGEKLFF.

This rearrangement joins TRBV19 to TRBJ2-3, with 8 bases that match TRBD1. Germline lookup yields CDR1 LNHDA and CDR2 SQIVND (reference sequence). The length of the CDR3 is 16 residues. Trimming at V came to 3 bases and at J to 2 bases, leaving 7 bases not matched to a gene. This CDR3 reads CASSMPGGRNTDTQYF. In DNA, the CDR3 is TGTGCCAGTAGTATGCCAGGGGGCCGTAACACAGATACGCAGTATTTT.

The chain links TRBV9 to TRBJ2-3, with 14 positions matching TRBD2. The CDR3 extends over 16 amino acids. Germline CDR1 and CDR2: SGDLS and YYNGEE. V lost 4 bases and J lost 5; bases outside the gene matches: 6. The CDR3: CASSPRLAGGQDTQYF. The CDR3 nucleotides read TGTGCCAGCAGCCCCAGACTAGCGGGGGGGCAAGATACGCAGTATTTT. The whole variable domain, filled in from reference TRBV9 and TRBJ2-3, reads DSGVTQTPKHLITATGQRVTLRCSPRSGDLSVYWYQQSLDQGLQFLIQYYNGEERAKGNILERFSAQQFPDLHSELNLSSLELGDSALYFCASSPRLAGGQDTQYFGPGTRLTVL.

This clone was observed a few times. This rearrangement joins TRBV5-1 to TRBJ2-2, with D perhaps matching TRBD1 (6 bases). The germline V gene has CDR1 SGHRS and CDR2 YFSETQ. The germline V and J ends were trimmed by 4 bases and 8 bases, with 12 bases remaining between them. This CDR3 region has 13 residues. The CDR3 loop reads CASSQQGVGELFF. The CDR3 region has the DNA TGCGCCAGCAGCCAACAGGGAGTAGGGGAGCTGTTTTTT.

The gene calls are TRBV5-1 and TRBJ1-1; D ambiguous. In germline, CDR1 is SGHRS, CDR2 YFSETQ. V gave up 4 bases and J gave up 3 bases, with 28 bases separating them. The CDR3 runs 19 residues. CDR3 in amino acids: CASSRIARMTGVQDTEAFF. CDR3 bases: TGCGCCAGCAGCCGTATTGCGAGGATGACCGGGGTCCAGGACACTGAAGCTTTCTTT.

The DNA of the CDR3 is TGCGCCAGCAGCCACCTGGGCAGGGAGAGAATAGATACGCAGTATTTT. This codes for CASSHLGRERIDTQYF. The chain joins TRBV4-1 to TRBJ2-3, with D perhaps TRBD1 or TRBD2 (5 bases each). The length of the CDR3 is 16 residues. V gave up 3 bases and J gave up 5 bases, with 18 bases separating them. Per the germline V gene, CDR1 is MGHRA and CDR2 is YSYEKL.

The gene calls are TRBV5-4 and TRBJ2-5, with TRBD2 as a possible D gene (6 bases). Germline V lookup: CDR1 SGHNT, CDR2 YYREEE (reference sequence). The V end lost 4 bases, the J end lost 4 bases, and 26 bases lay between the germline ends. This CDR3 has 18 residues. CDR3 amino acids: CASSPSRKTGVTGETQYF. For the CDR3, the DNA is TGTGCCAGCAGCCCCTCTCGTAAAACGGGGGTTACTGGAGAGACCCAGTACTTC.

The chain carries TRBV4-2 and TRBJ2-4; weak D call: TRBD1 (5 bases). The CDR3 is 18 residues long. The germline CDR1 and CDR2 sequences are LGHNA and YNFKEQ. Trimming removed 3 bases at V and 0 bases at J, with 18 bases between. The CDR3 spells CASSQQAGQAVAKNIQYF. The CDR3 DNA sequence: TGTGCCAGCAGCCAGCAAGCAGGACAAGCCGTAGCCAAAAACATTCAGTACTTC.

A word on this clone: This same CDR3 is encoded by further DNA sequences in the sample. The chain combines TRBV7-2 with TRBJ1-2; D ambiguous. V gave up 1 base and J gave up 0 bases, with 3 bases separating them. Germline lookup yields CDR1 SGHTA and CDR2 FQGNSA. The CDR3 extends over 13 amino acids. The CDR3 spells CASSLDANYGYTF. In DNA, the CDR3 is TGTGCCAGCAGCTTAGATGCTAACTATGGCTACACCTTC.

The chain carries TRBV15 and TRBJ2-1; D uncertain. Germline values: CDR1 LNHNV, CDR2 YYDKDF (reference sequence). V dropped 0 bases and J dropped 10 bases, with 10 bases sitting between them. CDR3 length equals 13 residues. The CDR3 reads CATSRDLGREQFF. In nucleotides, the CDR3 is TGTGCCACCAGCAGAGATCTTGGCCGGGAGCAGTTCTTC. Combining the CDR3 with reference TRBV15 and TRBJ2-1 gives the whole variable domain DAMVIQNPRYQVTQFGKPVTLSCSQTLNHNVMYWYQQKSSQAPKLLFHYYDKDFNNEADTPDNFQSRRPNTSFCFLDIRSPGLGDTAMYLCATSRDLGREQFFGPGTRLTVL.

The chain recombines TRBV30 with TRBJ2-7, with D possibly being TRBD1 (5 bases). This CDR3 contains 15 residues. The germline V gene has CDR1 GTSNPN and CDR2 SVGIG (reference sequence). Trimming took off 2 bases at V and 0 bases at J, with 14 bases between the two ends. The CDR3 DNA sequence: TGTGCCTGGAGTTTGAAACACAGGAGCTCCTACGAGCAGTACTTC. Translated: CAWSLKHRSSYEQYF.

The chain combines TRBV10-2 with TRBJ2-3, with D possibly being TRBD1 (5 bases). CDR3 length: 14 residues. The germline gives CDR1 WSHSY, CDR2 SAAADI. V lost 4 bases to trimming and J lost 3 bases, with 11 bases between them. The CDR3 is CASSVQGWTDTQYF. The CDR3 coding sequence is TGCGCCAGCAGTGTTCAGGGTTGGACAGATACGCAGTATTTT.

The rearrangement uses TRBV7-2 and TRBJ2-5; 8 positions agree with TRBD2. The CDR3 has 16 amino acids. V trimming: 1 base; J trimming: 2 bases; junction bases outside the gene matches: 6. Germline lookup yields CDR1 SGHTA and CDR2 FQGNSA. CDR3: CASSLVPAGVQETQYF. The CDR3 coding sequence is TGTGCCAGCAGCTTAGTGCCAGCGGGGGTACAAGAGACCCAGTACTTC.

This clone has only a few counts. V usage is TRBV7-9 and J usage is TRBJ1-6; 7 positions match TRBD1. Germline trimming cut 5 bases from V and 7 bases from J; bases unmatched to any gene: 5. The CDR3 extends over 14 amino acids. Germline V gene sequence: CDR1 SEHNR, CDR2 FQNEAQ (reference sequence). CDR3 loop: CASSGDRDNSPLHF. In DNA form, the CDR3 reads TGTGCCAGCAGCGGTGACAGGGACAATTCACCCCTCCACTTT.

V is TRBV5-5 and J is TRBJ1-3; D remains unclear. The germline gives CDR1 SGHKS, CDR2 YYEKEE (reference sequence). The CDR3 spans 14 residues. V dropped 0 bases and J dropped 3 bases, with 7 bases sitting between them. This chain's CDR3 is CASSLGAVGNTIYF. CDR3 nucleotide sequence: TGTGCCAGCAGCTTGGGTGCAGTTGGAAACACCATATATTTT.

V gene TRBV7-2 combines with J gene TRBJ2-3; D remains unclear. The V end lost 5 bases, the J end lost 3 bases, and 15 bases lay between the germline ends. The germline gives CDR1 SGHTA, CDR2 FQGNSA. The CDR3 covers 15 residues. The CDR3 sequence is CASSPTMIVTDTQYF. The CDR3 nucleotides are TGTGCCAGCAGCCCGACGATGATAGTGACAGATACGCAGTATTTT.

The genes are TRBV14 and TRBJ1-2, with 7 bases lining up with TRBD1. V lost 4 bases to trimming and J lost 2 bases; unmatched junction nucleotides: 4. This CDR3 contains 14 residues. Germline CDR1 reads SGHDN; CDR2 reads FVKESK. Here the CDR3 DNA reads TGTGCCAGCAGCCCGGGACAGCTAAACTATGGCTACACCTTC. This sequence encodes CASSPGQLNYGYTF.

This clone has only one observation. The CDR3 loop reads CASTHDRGYGYTF. CDR3 nucleotides: TGTGCCAGCACCCACGACAGGGGCTATGGCTACACCTTC. V and J are TRBV19 and TRBJ1-2, with 8 bases aligning to TRBD1. With 9 bases clipped from V and 4 bases from J, the junction kept 7 bases outside the gene matches. This CDR3 contains 13 residues. The germline V gene has CDR1 LNHDA and CDR2 SQIVND (reference sequence). The full variable domain, with the rest looked up from reference TRBV19 and TRBJ1-2, is DGGITQSPKYLFRKEGQNVTLSCEQNLNHDAMYWYRQDPGQGLRLIYYSQIVNDFQKGDIAEGYSVSREKKESFPLTVTSAQKNPTAFYLCASTHDRGYGYTFGSGTRLTVV.

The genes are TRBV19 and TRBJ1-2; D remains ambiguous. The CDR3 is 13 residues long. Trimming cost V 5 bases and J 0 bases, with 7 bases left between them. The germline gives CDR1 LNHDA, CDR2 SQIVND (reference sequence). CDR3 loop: CASSGRANYGYTF. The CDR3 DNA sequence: TGTGCCAGTAGTGGGAGAGCTAACTATGGCTACACCTTC.

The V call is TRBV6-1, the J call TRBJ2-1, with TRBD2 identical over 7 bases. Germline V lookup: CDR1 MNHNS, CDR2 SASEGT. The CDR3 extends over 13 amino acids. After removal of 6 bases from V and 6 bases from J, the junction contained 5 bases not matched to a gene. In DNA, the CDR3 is TGTGCCAGCAGGGCGGGGGTGTTCAATGAGCAGTTCTTC. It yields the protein CASRAGVFNEQFF.

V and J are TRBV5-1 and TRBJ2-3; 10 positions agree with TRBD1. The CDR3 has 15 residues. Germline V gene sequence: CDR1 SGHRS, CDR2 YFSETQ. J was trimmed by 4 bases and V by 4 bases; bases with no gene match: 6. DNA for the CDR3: TGCGCCAGCAGCCCGGGACAGGGGTCGGCAGATACGCAGTATTTT. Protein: CASSPGQGSADTQYF.

This chain's CDR3 is CASRPTTATDTQYF. The CDR3, as DNA: TGTGCCAGCAGACCAACGACAGCCACAGATACGCAGTATTTT. J is TRBJ2-3 and V is TRBV6-5; possibly TRBD1 for D (5 bases). The CDR3 extends over 14 amino acids. Germline V gives CDR1 MNHEY, CDR2 SVGAGI. V lost 6 bases to trimming and J lost 2 bases, with 12 bases between them.